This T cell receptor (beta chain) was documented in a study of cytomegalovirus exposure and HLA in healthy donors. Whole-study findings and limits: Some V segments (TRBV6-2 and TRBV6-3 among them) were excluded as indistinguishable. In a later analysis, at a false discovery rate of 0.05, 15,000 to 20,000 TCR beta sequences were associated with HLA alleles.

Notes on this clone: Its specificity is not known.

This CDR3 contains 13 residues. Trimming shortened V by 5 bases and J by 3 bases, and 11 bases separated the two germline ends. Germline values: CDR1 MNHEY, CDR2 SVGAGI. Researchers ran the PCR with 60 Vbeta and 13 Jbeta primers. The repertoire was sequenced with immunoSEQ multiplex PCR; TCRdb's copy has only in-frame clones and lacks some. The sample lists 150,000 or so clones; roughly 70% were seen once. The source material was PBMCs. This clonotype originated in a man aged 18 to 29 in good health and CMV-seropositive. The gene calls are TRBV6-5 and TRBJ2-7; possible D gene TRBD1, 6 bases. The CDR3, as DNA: TGTGCCAGCAGTATCCTCAGGGGCTACGAGCAGTACTTC. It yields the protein CASSILRGYEQYF.